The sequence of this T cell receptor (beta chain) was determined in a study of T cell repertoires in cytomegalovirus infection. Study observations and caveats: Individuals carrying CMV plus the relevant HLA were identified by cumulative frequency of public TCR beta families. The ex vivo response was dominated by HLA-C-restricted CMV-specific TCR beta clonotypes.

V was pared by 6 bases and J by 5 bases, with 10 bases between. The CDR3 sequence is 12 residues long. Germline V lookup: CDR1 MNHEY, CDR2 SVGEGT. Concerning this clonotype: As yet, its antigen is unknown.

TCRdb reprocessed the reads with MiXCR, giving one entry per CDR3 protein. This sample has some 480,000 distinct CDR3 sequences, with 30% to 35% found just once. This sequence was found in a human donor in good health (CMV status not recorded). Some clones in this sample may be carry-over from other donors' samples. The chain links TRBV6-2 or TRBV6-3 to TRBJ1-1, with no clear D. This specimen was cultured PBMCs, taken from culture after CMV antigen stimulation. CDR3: CASRATWTEAFF. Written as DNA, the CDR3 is TGTGCCAGCAGGGCAACGTGGACTGAAGCTTTCTTT.